The next 8 T cell receptor beta chains were all read from a single sample in a study of brain T cells in children with intractable seizures. Time point described: blood from clinic visit 5 months post-surgery; TSC patient then seizure free. Sequencing was performed with immunoSEQ multiplex PCR; in TCRdb, only in-frame clones are kept and a portion is missing. Of around 340,000 clones in the sample, approximately 93% were seen once. The sequencing here drew on peripheral blood, taken 4 to 5 months after surgery. Receptors originate from a boy in the first two years of life with tuberous sclerosis and intractable seizures.

V is TRBV6-5 and J is TRBJ1-2, with D tentatively TRBD1 (5 bases). This CDR3 has 12 residues. The germline V and J ends were trimmed by 4 bases and 6 bases, with 9 bases remaining between them. Germline V CDR1 and CDR2: MNHEY, SVGAGI. The CDR3 DNA reads as TGTGCCAGCAGTTTTGGGGCGGATGGCTACACCTTC. This encodes CASSFGADGYTF.

About this clone: The sample has other DNA sequences that encode this CDR3 too. The chain has TRBV6-1 and TRBJ1-2; TRBD1 is a possible D gene (5 bases). Deletions cut 2 bases from V and 1 base from J, with 5 bases between. From germline, CDR1 is MNHNS and CDR2 SASEGT. This CDR3 region has 13 residues. This chain's CDR3 is CASSEQGNYGYTF. The CDR3 bases are TGTGCCAGCAGTGAACAGGGTAACTATGGCTACACCTTC.

This clone was picked up one time. The genes are TRBV29-1 and TRBJ1-2; 8 bases match TRBD1. Germline CDR1 SQVTM, CDR2 ANQGSEA. Trimming at V came to 7 bases and at J to 5 bases, leaving 3 bases not matched to a gene. The CDR3 totals 11 residues. CDR3 sequence (DNA): TGCAGCGCCAGGACAGGGTATGGCTACACCTTC. Encoded protein: CSARTGYGYTF. Drawing the rest from reference TRBV29-1 and TRBJ1-2, the complete variable domain is SAVISQKPSRDICQRGTSLTIQCQVDSQVTMMFWYRQQPGQSLTLIATANQGSEATYESGFVIDKFPISRPNLTFSTLTVSNMSPEDSSIYLCSARTGYGYTFGSGTRLTVV.

A word on this clone: This sample also contains other DNA sequences that code for the same CDR3. The chain has TRBV6-5 and TRBJ1-1; D is uncertain. The CDR3 is 10 residues long. Germline V gene lookup returns CDR1 MNHEY and CDR2 SVGAGI. V was clipped by 8 bases and J by 2 bases, with 3 bases between them. The CDR3 bases are TGTGCCAGCCGAAACACTGAAGCTTTCTTT. This sequence encodes CASRNTEAFF.

The chain couples TRBV18 to TRBJ2-5; no firm D call. There are 13 residues in the CDR3. V lost 5 bases to trimming and J lost 4 bases, with 11 bases between them. Germline CDR1 KGHSH, CDR2 LQKENI. The CDR3 bases are TGTGCCAGCTCATACGGACGCGGAGAGACCCAGTACTTC. This sequence encodes CASSYGRGETQYF.

The sample holds one count of this clone. This rearrangement joins TRBV30 to TRBJ1-4; a possible D gene is TRBD1 (6 bases). The germline V gene encodes CDR1 GTSNPN and CDR2 SVGIG (reference sequence). Trimming left V 1 base short and J 4 bases short, with 19 bases between. The CDR3 is made up of 17 amino acids. CDR3 coding DNA: TGTGCCTGGAGTGATGGGGGCCTACTTCGCCTTAATGAAAAACTGTTTTTT. Translated, it gives CAWSDGGLLRLNEKLFF.

This sequence joins TRBV25-1 and TRBJ1-2; unclear D gene. Germline-derived CDR1 and CDR2 are MGHDK and SYGVNS. The CDR3 covers 14 residues. The V gene lost 2 bases and the J gene lost 4 bases, with 11 bases spanning the gap. The DNA for the CDR3 is TGTGCCAGCAGTGAAGGTGGATGGGGCTATGGCTACACCTTC. Its translation: CASSEGGWGYGYTF.

The CDR3 DNA follows: TGTGCCAGCAGTGAAGCATGGCAGTCATATGGCTACACCTTC. It specifies CASSEAWQSYGYTF. The V gene is TRBV2, the J gene TRBJ1-2, with D unresolved. This CDR3 has 14 residues. Germline assignment: CDR1 SNHLY and CDR2 FYNNEI. V shed 0 bases and J shed 5 bases, with 10 bases lying between them.